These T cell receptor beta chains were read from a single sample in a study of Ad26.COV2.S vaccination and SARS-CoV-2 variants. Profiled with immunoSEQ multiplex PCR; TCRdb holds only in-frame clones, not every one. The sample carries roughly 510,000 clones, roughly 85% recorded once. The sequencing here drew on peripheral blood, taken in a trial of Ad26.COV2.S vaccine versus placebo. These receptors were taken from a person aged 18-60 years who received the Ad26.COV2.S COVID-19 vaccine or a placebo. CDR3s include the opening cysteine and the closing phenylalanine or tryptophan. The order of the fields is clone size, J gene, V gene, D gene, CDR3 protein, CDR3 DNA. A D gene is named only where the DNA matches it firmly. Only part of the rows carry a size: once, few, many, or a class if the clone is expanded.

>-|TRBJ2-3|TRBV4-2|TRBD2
CASSRSGDTDTQYF
TGTGCCAGCAGCCGAAGCGGGGACACAGATACGCAGTATTTT
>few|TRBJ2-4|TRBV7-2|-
CASSEIPNIQYF
TGTGCCAGCAGCGAAATCCCAAACATTCAGTACTTC
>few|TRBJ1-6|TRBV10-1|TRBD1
CASSADRAVCSPLHF
TGCGCCAGCAGTGCCGACAGGGCCGTTTGTTCACCCCTCCACTTT
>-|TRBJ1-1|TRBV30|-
CAWGDIVTFF
TGTGCCTGGGGGGACATCGTAACTTTCTTT
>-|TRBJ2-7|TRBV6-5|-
CASSYGTSGLSYEQYF
TGTGCCAGCAGTTACGGGACTTCTGGCCTCTCCTACGAGCAGTACTTC
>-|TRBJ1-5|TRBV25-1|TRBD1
CASSGTGAQPQHF
TGTGCCAGCAGCGGGACAGGGGCTCAGCCCCAGCATTTT
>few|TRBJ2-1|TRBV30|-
CACLRRVDYNEQFF
TGTGCCTGCCTGAGGAGGGTAGACTACAATGAGCAGTTCTTC
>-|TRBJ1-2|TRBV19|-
CASSIGPGGVYGYTF
TGTGCCAGTAGTATTGGCCCCGGCGGGGTCTATGGCTACACCTTC
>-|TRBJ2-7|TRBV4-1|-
CASSQGLANEQYF
TGCGCCAGCAGCCAAGGCCTAGCCAACGAGCAGTACTTC
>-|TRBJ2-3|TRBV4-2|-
CASSQVGRGTTDTQYF
TGTGCCAGCAGCCAAGTTGGTCGGGGCACCACAGATACGCAGTATTTT
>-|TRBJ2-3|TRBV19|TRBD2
CATSLGGNTDTQYF
TGTGCCACCTCCCTGGGAGGGAACACAGATACGCAGTATTTT
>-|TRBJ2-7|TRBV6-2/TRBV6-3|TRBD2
CASSNSGLPYEQYF
TGTGCCAGCAGTAATTCGGGACTACCCTACGAGCAGTACTTC
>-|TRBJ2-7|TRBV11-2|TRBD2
CASSLAKPRGLPYEQYF
TGTGCCAGCAGCTTAGCTAAACCCCGGGGACTACCCTACGAGCAGTACTTC
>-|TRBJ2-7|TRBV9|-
CASSPRDAFYEQYF
TGTGCCAGCAGCCCCAGGGACGCTTTCTACGAGCAGTACTTC
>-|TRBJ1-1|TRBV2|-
CASNLRVNTEAFF
TGTGCCAGCAACCTCCGGGTGAACACTGAAGCTTTCTTT
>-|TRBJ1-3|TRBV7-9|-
CASSGSNSGNTIYF
TGTGCCAGCAGTGGGTCCAACTCTGGAAACACCATATATTTT
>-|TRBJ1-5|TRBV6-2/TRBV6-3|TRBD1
CASSKDREPQHF
TGTGCCAGCAGCAAGGACAGGGAGCCCCAGCATTTT
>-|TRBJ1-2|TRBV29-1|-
CSAETGYGYTF
TGCAGCGCTGAGACCGGGTATGGCTACACCTTC
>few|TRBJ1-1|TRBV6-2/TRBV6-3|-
CASSRGQYTEAFF
TGTGCCAGCAGCCGTGGACAATACACTGAAGCTTTCTTT
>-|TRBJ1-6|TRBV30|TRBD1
CAWSVSGTGHNSPLHF
TGTGCCTGGAGTGTATCTGGGACAGGGCATAATTCACCCCTCCACTTT
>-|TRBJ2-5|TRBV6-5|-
CASTGTSRQTQYF
TGTGCCAGCACCGGGACCTCGAGACAGACCCAGTACTTC
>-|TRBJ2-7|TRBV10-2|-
CASSESVGEQYF
TGCGCCAGCAGTGAGTCCGTGGGAGAGCAGTACTTC
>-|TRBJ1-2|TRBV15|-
CATSRDNRQTNGYTF
TGTGCCACCAGCAGAGATAATAGACAGACGAATGGCTACACCTTC
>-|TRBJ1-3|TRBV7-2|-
CASSLQGFGNTIYF
TGTGCCAGCAGCTTACAGGGTTTTGGAAACACCATATATTTT
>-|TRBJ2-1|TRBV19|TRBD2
CASSAPGTSGRHEQFF
TGTGCCAGTAGTGCCCCGGGGACTAGCGGGAGACATGAGCAGTTCTTC
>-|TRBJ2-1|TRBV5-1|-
CASSAGTHTEQFF
TGCGCCAGCAGCGCTGGGACTCACACTGAGCAGTTCTTC